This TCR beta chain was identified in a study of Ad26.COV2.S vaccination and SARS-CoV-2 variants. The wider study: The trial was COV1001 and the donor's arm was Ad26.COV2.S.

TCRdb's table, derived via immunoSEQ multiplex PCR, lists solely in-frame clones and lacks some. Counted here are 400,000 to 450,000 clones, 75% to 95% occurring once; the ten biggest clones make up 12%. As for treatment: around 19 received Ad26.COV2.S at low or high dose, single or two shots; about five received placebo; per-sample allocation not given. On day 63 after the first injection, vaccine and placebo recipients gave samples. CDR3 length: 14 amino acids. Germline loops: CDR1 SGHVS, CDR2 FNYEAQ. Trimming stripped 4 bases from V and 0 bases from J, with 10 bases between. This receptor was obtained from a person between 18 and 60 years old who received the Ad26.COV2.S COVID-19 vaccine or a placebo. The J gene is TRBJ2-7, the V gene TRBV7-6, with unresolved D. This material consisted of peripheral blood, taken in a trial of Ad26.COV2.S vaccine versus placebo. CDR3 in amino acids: CASSSNTGSYEQYF. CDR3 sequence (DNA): TGTGCCAGCAGCTCGAATACGGGCTCCTACGAGCAGTACTTC.